The clone carrying this T cell receptor (beta chain) was observed a single time. Other DNA sequences of this sample code for an identical CDR3. These data originate in a study of cytotoxic CD8 clonotypes in ibrutinib-treated CLL. Turning to the study itself: After treatment lasting a median roughly 12 months, range 6 to 36, response samples were collected.

Libraries were prepared by immunoSEQ multiplex PCR; TCRdb keeps only in-frame clonotypes and omits some of them. The sample contains about 130,000 clones, 70% to 80% of which appear only once. CDR3 length: 14 amino acids. Germline V gene lookup returns CDR1 SGDLS and CDR2 YYNGEE. V lost 0 bases and J 0 bases, leaving 5 bases between the germline ends. Here the sequenced sample was PBMCs, taken after 12 months of ibrutinib treatment. The chain recombines TRBV9 with TRBJ2-3, with D possibly TRBD2 on 5 matching bases. The TCR originated in a human donor with chronic lymphocytic leukemia. The CDR3 sequence is CASSVGGSTDTQYF. The CDR3 DNA is TGTGCCAGCAGCGTAGGAGGGAGCACAGATACGCAGTATTTT.